The next 8 T cell receptor beta chains were all read from a single sample in a study of blood T cell repertoires in COVID-19 (dated by TCRdb to the early 2020s). The library came from the immunoSEQ multiplex PCR assay. Entries here come from immuneACCESS through TCRdb and include only in-frame sequences with V and J called. Some clones fail to appear in such tables; in the studies checked, an unresolved V gene covers under half of the shortfall, and the cause of the remainder is unknown. This sample gives some 200,000 clones in total; 84% of them show up just once. The ten largest clones add up to 13% of the sample. The sequencing input was peripheral blood. The origin of the receptors is a human donor in a cohort sampled during active COVID-19.

V is TRBV3-1 (or the pseudogene TRBV3-2) and J is TRBJ2-1; 8 bases are a match to TRBD2. J gave up 9 bases and V 4 bases, and 8 bases lay outside the gene matches. CDR1 LGHDT and CDR2 YNNKEL come from the germline V gene (reference sequence). The CDR3 spans 14 residues. The CDR3 reads CASSLDSGVAEQFF. CDR3 sequence (DNA): TGTGCCAGCAGCCTGGATAGCGGGGTGGCTGAGCAGTTCTTC.

The gene calls are TRBV30 and TRBJ2-3; 8 bases match TRBD1. This CDR3 comprises 16 residues. Germline V lookup: CDR1 GTSNPN, CDR2 SVGIG (reference sequence). The V segment lost 0 bases and the J segment 2 bases; nucleotides outside the gene matches: 7. CDR3 bases: TGTGCCTGGAGTGTACAGGGACAGGCCACCACAGATACGCAGTATTTT. Encoded protein: CAWSVQGQATTDTQYF.

The chain carries TRBV5-1 and TRBJ2-2, with TRBD1 identical over 8 bases. The J segment lost 4 bases and the V segment lost 1 base, leaving 3 bases of the junction unmatched. CDR1 and CDR2 (germline): SGHRS, YFSETQ. The CDR3 is 15 amino acids. The CDR3 DNA follows: TGCGCCAGCAGCTTGCGGGACAGGTCCACCGGGGAGCTGTTTTTT. Residues: CASSLRDRSTGELFF.

The chain links TRBV2 to TRBJ1-1; D is ambiguous. The V gene lost 7 bases and the J gene lost 5 bases, with 14 bases spanning the gap. CDR1 SNHLY and CDR2 FYNNEI come from the germline V gene. This CDR3 is built from 13 residues. CDR3: CASISFGRTEAFF. CDR3 coding DNA: TGTGCCAGCATATCTTTTGGGAGGACTGAAGCTTTCTTT.

This chain joins TRBV10-2 and TRBJ1-2, with a possible D match to TRBD1 (6 bases). CDR3 length equals 15 residues. Germline loops: CDR1 WSHSY, CDR2 SAAADI. V was trimmed by 3 bases and J by 4 bases, leaving 15 bases between them. CDR3: CASSDLHRDRYGYTF. In DNA, the CDR3 is TGCGCCAGCAGTGACCTTCACAGGGACCGCTATGGCTACACCTTC.

V is TRBV5-1 and J is TRBJ2-1; maybe TRBD1 (5 bases). V was pared by 5 bases and J by 8 bases, with 17 bases between. CDR3 length: 14 amino acids. From germline, CDR1 is SGHRS and CDR2 YFSETQ. In DNA, the CDR3 is TGCGCCAGCAGTTCTGGCACAGGTTTCGATGAGCAGTTCTTC. It encodes CASSSGTGFDEQFF.

The chain links TRBV5-6 to TRBJ2-1; D possibly corresponds to TRBD2 (5 bases). Germline V gene lookup returns CDR1 SGHDT and CDR2 YYEEEE. V was trimmed by 4 bases and J by 5 bases, leaving 13 bases between them. The CDR3 runs to 14 residues. The CDR3 DNA is TGTGCCAGCAGCCGGGGATACCTGGACAATGAGCAGTTCTTC. Translating gives CASSRGYLDNEQFF.

The chain combines TRBV3-1 (or the pseudogene TRBV3-2) with TRBJ2-7; D is unresolved. Germline CDR1 reads LGHDT; CDR2 reads YNNKEL (reference sequence). This CDR3 is built from 13 residues. Between the trimmed V and J ends, which lost 4 bases and 6 bases, there was a span of 13 bases. The CDR3 reads CASSPTPRGEQYF. The CDR3, as DNA: TGTGCCAGCAGCCCTACGCCCCGAGGCGAGCAGTACTTC.